This T cell receptor (beta chain) was identified in a study of cytomegalovirus exposure and HLA in healthy donors. Study-level information: Earlier work reported around 110 million unique TCR beta sequences from 170 million or so T cells.

The primer mix had 60 Vbeta and 13 Jbeta primers. Produced via immunoSEQ multiplex PCR; TCRdb's table is partial and in-frame only. The table has more than 85,000 clones, 76% seen once. Material for sequencing was PBMCs. This TCR was sampled from a man aged 35-49 years in good health and CMV-seropositive.

CDR3 protein: CASSLGQVMNTGELFF. The CDR3 DNA follows: TGCGCCAGCAGCTTGGGACAGGTTATGAACACCGGGGAGCTGTTTTTT. The chain joins TRBV5-1 to TRBJ2-2; maybe TRBD1 (6 bases). Germline V gene sequence: CDR1 SGHRS, CDR2 YFSETQ. This CDR3 comprises 16 residues. V lost 0 bases and J 1 base, leaving 10 bases between the germline ends. The full variable domain, rest sourced from reference TRBV5-1 and TRBJ2-2, is KAGVTQTPRYLIKTRGQQVTLSCSPISGHRSVSWYQQTPGQGLQFLFEYFSETQRNKGNFPGRFSGRQFSNSRSEMNVSTLELGDSALYLCASSLGQVMNTGELFFGEGSRLTVL.